Following are 6 T cell receptor beta chains from one sample sequenced in a study of T cells in Graves' hyperthyroidism and ophthalmopathy. There were TCR beta CDR3 regions amplified from RNA transcripts. First-round RT-PCR of the TCR CDR3 relied on the HTBI primer set. A single record per CDR3 protein comes from TCRdb applying MiXCR to the multiplex PCR reads. Of about 740,000 distinct CDR3 sequences listed, approximately 14% were seen once; the top ten hold roughly 10%. The sequencing sample was made of blood. These receptors all stem from a woman between 18 and 29 years old with Graves' hyperthyroidism.

This rearrangement joins TRBV18 to TRBJ2-7, with D maybe TRBD2 (6 bases). V lost 2 bases and J 7 bases, leaving 15 bases between the germline ends. This CDR3 comprises 14 residues. Germline-derived CDR1 and CDR2 are KGHSH and LQKENI. The CDR3 reads CASSPGGEFREQYF. As DNA, the CDR3 is TGTGCCAGCTCACCAGGCGGGGAGTTTCGGGAGCAGTACTTC.

This clonotype was detected many times. V usage is TRBV18 and J usage is TRBJ2-1; no firm D call. Germline V gives CDR1 KGHSH, CDR2 LQKENI. Trimming left V 6 bases short and J 0 bases short, with 12 bases between. This CDR3 region has 15 residues. CDR3 in amino acids: CASSQLLSSYNEQFF. The CDR3 DNA is TGTGCCAGCTCCCAACTACTGTCCTCCTACAATGAGCAGTTCTTC. Based on the CDR3 plus reference TRBV18 and TRBJ2-1, the full variable domain is NAGVMQNPRHLVRRRGQEARLRCSPMKGHSHVYWYRQLPEEGLKFMVYLQKENIIDESGMPKERFSAEFPKEGPSILRIQQVVRGDSAAYFCASSQLLSSYNEQFFGPGTRLTVL.

This chain connects TRBV15 to TRBJ1-5; the match to TRBD1 covers 10 bases. The V and J ends lost 3 bases and 9 bases, in that order; junction bases with no gene match: 8. The CDR3 is 15 amino acids. Per germline, CDR1 LNHNV and CDR2 YYDKDF (reference sequence). The CDR3 nucleotides are TGTGCCACCAGCAGGGAGGGACAGGGGCTGGTGCCCCAGCATTTT. Amino acid sequence: CATSREGQGLVPQHF.

This clonotype was seen only a few times. This chain joins TRBV5-8 and TRBJ1-5; no firm D call. The CDR3 extends over 13 amino acids. The V gene lost 0 bases and the J gene lost 4 bases, with 5 bases spanning the gap. CDR1 is SGHTS, CDR2 YDEGEE, per germline. CDR3 bases: TGTGCCAGCAGCTTGGCCGCAAATCAGCCCCAGCATTTT. This encodes CASSLAANQPQHF.

This clonotype showed up many times. The chain recombines TRBV19 with TRBJ1-1; 9 bases line up with TRBD1. With 4 bases clipped from V and 10 bases from J, the junction kept 13 bases outside the gene matches. The germline gives CDR1 LNHDA, CDR2 SQIVND (reference sequence). The CDR3 contains 15 residues. This CDR3 reads CASSKLPGQGMGAFF. The CDR3 nucleotides read TGTGCCAGTAGTAAGTTACCGGGACAGGGTATGGGAGCTTTCTTT. The full variable domain, rest sourced from reference TRBV19 and TRBJ1-1, is DGGITQSPKYLFRKEGQNVTLSCEQNLNHDAMYWYRQDPGQGLRLIYYSQIVNDFQKGDIAEGYSVSREKKESFPLTVTSAQKNPTAFYLCASSKLPGQGMGAFFGQGTRLTVV.

Regarding this clonotype: The junction differs from germline at one of its ends, possibly a read error. The chain uses TRBV6-5 and TRBJ2-1, with 8 bases lining up with TRBD1. CDR1 and CDR2 (germline): MNHEY, SVGAGI. The CDR3 loop spans 14 amino acids. The CDR3 protein is CASGYGGTGLMEFF. DNA of the CDR3: TGTGCCAGCGGTTACGGTGGGACAGGATTAATGGAGTTCTTC.